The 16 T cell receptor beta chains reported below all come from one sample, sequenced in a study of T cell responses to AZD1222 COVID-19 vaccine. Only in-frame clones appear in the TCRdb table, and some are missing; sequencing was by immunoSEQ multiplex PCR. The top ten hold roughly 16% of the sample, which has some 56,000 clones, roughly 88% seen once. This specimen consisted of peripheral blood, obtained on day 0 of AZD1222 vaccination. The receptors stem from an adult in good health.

The CDR3 DNA sequence: TGTGCCAGCAGCCCCTTTTCGGGACCGAACACTGAAGCTTTCTTT. Its translation is CASSPFSGPNTEAFF. This rearrangement joins TRBV7-9 to TRBJ1-1, with a possible D match to TRBD1 (5 bases). The CDR3 covers 15 residues. Germline V CDR1 and CDR2: SEHNR, FQNEAQ (reference sequence). V lost 5 bases to trimming and J lost 1 base, with 14 bases between them.

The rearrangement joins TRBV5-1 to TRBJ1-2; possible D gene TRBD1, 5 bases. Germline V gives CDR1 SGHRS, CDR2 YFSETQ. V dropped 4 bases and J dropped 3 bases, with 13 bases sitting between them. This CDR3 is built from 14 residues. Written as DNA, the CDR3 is TGCGCCAGCAGCCTGATTCCGGGGGACTATGGCTACACCTTC. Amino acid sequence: CASSLIPGDYGYTF.

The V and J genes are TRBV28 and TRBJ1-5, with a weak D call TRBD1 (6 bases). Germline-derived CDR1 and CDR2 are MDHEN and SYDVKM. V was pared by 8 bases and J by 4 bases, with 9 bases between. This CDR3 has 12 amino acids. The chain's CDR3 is CASGQPNQPQHF. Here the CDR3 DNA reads TGTGCCAGCGGACAGCCAAATCAGCCCCAGCATTTT.

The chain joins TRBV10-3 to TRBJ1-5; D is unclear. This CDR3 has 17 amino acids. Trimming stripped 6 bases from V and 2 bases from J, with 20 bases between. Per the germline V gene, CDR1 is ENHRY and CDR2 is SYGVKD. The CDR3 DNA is TGTGCCATCAGCCCAGAAGTTACCGGAGGCGGCAATCAGCCCCAGCATTTT. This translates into CAISPEVTGGGNQPQHF.

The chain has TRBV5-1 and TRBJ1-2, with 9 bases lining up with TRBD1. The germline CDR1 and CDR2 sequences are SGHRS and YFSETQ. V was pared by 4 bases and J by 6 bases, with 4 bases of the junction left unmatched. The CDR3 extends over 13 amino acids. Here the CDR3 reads CASSQDRGNGYTF. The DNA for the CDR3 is TGCGCCAGCAGCCAGGACAGGGGAAATGGCTACACCTTC.

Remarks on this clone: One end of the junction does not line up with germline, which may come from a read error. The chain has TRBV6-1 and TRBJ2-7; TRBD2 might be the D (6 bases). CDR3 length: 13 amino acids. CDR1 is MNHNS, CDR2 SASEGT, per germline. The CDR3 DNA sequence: TGTGCCAGCAGTGAGGAGGGGAGGTCGCGGCGGAACTTC. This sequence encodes CASSEEGRSRRNF.

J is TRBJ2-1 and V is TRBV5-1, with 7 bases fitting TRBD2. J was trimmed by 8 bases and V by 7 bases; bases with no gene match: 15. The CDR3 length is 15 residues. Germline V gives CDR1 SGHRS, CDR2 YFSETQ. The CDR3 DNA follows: TGCGCCAGCGGGGGGGAGGTAAGGCCTTTTGATGAGCAGTTCTTC. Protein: CASGGEVRPFDEQFF.

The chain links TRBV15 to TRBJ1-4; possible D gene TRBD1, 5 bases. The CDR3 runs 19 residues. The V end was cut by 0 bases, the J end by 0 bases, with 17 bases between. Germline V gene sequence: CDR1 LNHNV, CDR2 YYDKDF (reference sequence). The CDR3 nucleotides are TGTGCCACCAGCAGAGATATTTTAGGGACGGTTGCAACTAATGAAAAACTGTTTTTT. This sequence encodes CATSRDILGTVATNEKLFF.

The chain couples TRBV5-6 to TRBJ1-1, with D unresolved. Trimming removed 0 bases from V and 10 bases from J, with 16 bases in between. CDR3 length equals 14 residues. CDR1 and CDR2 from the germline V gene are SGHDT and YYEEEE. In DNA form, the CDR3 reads TGTGCCAGCAGCTTGGTGTGGAGGGAAGTAGCAGCTTTCTTT. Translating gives CASSLVWREVAAFF.

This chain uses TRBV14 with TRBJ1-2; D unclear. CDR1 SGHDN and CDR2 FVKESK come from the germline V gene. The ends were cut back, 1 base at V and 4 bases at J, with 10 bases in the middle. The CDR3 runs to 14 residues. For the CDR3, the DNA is TGTGCCAGCAGCCAAGCTCTAGGGCCCTATGGCTACACCTTC. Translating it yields CASSQALGPYGYTF.

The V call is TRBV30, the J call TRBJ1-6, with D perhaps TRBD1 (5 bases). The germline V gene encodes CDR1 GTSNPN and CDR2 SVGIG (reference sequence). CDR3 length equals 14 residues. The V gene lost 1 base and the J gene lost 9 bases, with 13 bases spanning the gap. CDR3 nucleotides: TGTGCCTGGAGTGGGAAGGGGCAAGGTTCACCCCTCCACTTT. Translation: CAWSGKGQGSPLHF.

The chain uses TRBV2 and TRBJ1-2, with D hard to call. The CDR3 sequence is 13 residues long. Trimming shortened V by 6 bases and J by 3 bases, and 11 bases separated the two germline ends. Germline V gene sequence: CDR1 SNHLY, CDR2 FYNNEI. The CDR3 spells CASRGGLYYGYTF. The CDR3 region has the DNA TGTGCCAGCAGGGGAGGCCTCTACTATGGCTACACCTTC.

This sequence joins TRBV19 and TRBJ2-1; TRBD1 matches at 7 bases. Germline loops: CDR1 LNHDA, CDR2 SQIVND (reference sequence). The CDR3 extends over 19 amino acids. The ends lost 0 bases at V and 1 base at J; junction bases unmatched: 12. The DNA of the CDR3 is TGTGCCAGTAGTATAGATCGGACAGGTTCGGGAAAGTCCTACAATGAGCAGTTCTTC. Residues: CASSIDRTGSGKSYNEQFF.

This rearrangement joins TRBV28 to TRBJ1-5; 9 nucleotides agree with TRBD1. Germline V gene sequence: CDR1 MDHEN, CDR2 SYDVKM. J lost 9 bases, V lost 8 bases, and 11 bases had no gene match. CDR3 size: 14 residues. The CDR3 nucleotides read TGTGCCAGCCGGGACAGGGCGTCCTGGAGGCCCCAGCATTTT. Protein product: CASRDRASWRPQHF.

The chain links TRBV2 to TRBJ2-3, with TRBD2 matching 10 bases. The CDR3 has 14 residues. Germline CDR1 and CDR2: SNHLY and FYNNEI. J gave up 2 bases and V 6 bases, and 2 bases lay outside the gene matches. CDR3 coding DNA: TGTGCCAGCAGACTAGCGGGGCCCACAGATACGCAGTATTTT. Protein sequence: CASRLAGPTDTQYF.

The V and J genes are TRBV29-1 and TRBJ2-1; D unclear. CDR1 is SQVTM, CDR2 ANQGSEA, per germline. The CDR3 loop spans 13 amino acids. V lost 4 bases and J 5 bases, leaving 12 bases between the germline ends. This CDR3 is CSVVTVPNNEQFF. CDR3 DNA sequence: TGCAGCGTTGTGACTGTGCCGAACAATGAGCAGTTCTTC.